This TCR beta chain is drawn from a study of brain T cells in children with intractable seizures. The time point: blood from clinic visit 5 months post-surgery; TSC patient then seizure free. V lost 6 bases to trimming and J lost 6 bases; unmatched junction nucleotides: 3. CDR1 is SGHRS and CDR2 is YFSETQ in the germline V gene. The CDR3 length is 12 residues. TCRdb's copy holds only in-frame clones and misses some; the assay was immunoSEQ multiplex PCR. The sample records about 340,000 clones, approximately 93% being singletons. This chain links TRBV5-1 with TRBJ2-1; 7 nucleotides line up with TRBD1. The material sequenced was peripheral blood, taken approximately 5 months after surgery. The TCR comes from a boy in the first two years of life with tuberous sclerosis and intractable seizures. CDR3 nucleotides: TGCGCCAGCAAGACAGGGTCCAATGAGCAGTTCTTC. As protein: CASKTGSNEQFF.